This TCR beta chain emerged from a study of shared clonotypes between healthy human individuals. Whole-study results and caveats: In a handful of donors, roughly 5.2% of naive CD4 clonotypes appeared in common. Few donors restricted represented genetic and exposure-history diversity.

It was at deep level that the assay was run. Assay used: immunoSEQ multiplex PCR; TCRdb lists only in-frame clones, some missing. The table records 2 million to 2.5 million clones, approximately 95% of them present only once. Concerning this clone itself: What it binds is unknown.

Naive CD4+ cells were CD45RA-selected; the remaining cells were memory. V was trimmed by 6 bases and J by 2 bases, leaving 8 bases between them. Germline V gives CDR1 MNHEY, CDR2 SMNVEV (reference sequence). CDR3 length: 14 amino acids. This sequence joins TRBV27 and TRBJ2-6, with unresolved D. Sequenced: naive CD4+ T cells from PBMCs. Stated subset: CD45RA+ positively selected. The TCR comes from a man younger than 30 in good health. Some clones in this sample may be carry-over from other donors' samples. The CDR3 region has the DNA TGTGCCAGCAGAAGCCTCCCTGGGGCCAACGTCCTGACTTTC. It codes for CASRSLPGANVLTF.